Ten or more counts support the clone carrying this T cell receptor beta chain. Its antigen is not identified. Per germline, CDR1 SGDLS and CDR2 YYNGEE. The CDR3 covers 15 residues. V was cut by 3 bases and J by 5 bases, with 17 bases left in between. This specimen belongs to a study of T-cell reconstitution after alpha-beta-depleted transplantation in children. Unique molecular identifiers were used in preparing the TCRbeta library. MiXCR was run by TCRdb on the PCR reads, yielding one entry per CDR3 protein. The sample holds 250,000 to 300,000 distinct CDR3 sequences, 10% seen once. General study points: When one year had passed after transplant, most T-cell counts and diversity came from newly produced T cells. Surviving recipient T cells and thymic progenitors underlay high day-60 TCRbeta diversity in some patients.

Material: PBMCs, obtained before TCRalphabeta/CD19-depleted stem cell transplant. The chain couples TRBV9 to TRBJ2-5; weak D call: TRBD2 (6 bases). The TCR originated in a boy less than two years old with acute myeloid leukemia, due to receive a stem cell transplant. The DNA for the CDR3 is TGTGCCAGCAGCGCCTTAGCGACACGGGGGGAGACCCAGTACTTC. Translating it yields CASSALATRGETQYF. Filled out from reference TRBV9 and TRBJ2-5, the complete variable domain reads DSGVTQTPKHLITATGQRVTLRCSPRSGDLSVYWYQQSLDQGLQFLIQYYNGEERAKGNILERFSAQQFPDLHSELNLSSLELGDSALYFCASSALATRGETQYFGPGTRLLVL.